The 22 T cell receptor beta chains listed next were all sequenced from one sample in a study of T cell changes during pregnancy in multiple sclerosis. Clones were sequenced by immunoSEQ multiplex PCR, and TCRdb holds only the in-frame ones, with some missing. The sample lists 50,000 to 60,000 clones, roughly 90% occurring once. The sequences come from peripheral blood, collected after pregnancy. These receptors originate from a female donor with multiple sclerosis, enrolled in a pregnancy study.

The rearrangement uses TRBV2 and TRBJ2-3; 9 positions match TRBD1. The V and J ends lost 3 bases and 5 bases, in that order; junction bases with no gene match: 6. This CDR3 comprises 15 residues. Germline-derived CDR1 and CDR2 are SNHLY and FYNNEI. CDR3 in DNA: TGTGCCAGCAGTGACCGGGACAGGGAGCGAGATACGCAGTATTTT. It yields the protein CASSDRDRERDTQYF.

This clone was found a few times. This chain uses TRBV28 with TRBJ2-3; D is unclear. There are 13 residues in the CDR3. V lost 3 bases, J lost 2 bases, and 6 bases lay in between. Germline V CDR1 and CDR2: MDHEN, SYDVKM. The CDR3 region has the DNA TGTGCCAGCAGTTTCTCCCCCACAGATACGCAGTATTTT. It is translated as CASSFSPTDTQYF.

The CDR3 DNA reads TGTGCCAGCAGCCCACTTGCGGGGGGAACAGATACGCAGTATTTT. Protein: CASSPLAGGTDTQYF. J is TRBJ2-3 and V is TRBV27; 8 bases fit TRBD2. Germline CDR1 and CDR2: MNHEY and SMNVEV (reference sequence). This CDR3 is built from 15 residues. V gave up 6 bases and J gave up 3 bases; unmatched junction bases: 8.

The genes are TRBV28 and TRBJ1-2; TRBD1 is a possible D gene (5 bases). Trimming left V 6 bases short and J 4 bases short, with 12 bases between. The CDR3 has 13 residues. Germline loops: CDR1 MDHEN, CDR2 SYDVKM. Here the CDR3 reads CASRGEGVYGYTF. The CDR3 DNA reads TGTGCCAGCAGAGGGGAGGGTGTCTATGGCTACACCTTC.

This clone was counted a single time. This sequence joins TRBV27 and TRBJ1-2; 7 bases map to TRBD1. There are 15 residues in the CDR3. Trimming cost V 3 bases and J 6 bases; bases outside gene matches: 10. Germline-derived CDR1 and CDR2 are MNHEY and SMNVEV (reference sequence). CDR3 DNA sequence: TGTGCCAGCAGTTTCATTCAGGGGGGTCAGGATGGCTACACCTTC. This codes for CASSFIQGGQDGYTF.

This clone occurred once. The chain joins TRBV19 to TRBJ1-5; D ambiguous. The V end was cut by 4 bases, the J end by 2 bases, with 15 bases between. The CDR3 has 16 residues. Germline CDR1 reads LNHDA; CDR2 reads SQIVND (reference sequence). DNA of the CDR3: TGTGCCAGTAGTACAATCCAGGATTTTGGCAATCAGCCCCAGCATTTT. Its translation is CASSTIQDFGNQPQHF.

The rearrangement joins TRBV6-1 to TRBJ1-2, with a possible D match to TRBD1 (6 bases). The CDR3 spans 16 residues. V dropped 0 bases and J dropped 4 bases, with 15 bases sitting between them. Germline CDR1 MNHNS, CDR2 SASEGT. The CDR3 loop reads CASSEAEQGAPYGYTF. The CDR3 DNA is TGTGCCAGCAGTGAAGCAGAACAGGGAGCTCCCTATGGCTACACCTTC.

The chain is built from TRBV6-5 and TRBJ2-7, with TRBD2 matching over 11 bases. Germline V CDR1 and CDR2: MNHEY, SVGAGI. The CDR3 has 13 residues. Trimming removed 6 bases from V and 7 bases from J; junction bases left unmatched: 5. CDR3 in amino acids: CASRPTSGVEQYF. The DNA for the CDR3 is TGTGCCAGCAGACCGACTAGCGGGGTTGAGCAGTACTTC.

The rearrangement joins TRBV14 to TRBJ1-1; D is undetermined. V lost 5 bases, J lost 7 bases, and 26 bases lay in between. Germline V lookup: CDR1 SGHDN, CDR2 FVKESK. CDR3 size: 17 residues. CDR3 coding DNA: TGTGCCAGCAGCGTAGAGGAATCCGACGGACTCAAAGTTGAAGCTTTCTTT. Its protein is CASSVEESDGLKVEAFF.

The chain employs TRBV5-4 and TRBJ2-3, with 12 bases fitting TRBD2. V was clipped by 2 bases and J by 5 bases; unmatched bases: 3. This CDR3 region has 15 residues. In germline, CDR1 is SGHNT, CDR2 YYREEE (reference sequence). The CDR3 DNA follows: TGTGCCAGCAGCTTTACGACTAGCGGGGGAGATACGCAGTATTTT. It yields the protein CASSFTTSGGDTQYF. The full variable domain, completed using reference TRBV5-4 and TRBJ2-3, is ETGVTQSPTHLIKTRGQQVTLRCSSQSGHNTVSWYQQALGQGPQFIFQYYREEENGRGNFPPRFSGLQFPNYSSELNVNALELDDSALYLCASSFTTSGGDTQYFGPGTRLTVL.

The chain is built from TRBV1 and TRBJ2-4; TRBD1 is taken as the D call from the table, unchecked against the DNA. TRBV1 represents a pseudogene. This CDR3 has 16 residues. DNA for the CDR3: TGCACCAGCAGCCAAGAACAGGGAAGAAAGCGATACATTCAGTACTTC. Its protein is CTSSQEQGRKRYIQYF.

As DNA, the CDR3 is TGTGCCAGCCAGACGCCTAGCGGGGGTTACAATGAGCAGTTCTTC. Amino acid sequence: CASQTPSGGYNEQFF. The V call is TRBV6-5, the J call TRBJ2-1; 10 positions agree with TRBD2. CDR1 is MNHEY and CDR2 is SVGAGI in the germline V gene. This CDR3 is built from 15 residues. The V segment lost 8 bases and the J segment 4 bases; nucleotides outside the gene matches: 8.

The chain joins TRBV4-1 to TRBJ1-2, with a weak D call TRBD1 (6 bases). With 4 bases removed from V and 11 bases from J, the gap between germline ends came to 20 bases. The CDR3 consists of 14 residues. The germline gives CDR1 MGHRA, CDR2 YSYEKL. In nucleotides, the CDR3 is TGCGCCAGCAGCCGGCTTTGGCCCGCGGGGGCGTACACCTTC. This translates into CASSRLWPAGAYTF.

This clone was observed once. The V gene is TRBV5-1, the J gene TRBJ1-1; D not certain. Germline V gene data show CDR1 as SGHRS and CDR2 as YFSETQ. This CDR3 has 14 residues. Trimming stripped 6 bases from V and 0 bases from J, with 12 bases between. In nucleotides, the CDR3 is TGCGCCAGCACCGCAAGCCGTATGAACACTGAAGCTTTCTTT. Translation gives CASTASRMNTEAFF.

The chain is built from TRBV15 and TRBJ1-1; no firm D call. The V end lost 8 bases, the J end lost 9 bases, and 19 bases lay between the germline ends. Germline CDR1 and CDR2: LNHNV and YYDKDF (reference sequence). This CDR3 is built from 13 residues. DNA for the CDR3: TGTGCCACCGGTGACTCGTATCAAGCCCAAGCTTTCTTT. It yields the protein CATGDSYQAQAFF.

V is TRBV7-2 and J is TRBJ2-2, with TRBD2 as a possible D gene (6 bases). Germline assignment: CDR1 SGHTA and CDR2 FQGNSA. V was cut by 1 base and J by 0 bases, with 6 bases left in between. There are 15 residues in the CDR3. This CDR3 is CASSLGGANTGELFF. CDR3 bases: TGTGCCAGCAGCTTAGGGGGGGCGAACACCGGGGAGCTGTTTTTT.

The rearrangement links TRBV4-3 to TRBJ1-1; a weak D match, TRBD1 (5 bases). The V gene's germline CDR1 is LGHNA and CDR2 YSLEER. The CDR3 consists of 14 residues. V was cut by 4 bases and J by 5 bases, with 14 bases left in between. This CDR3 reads CASSRTAGRTEAFF. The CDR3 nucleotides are TGCGCCAGCAGCCGGACGGCAGGGAGGACTGAAGCTTTCTTT.

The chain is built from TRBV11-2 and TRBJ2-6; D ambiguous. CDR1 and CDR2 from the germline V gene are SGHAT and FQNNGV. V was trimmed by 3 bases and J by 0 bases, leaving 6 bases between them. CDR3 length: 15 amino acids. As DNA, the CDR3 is TGTGCCAGCAGCTTTCTCAGCTCTGGGGCCAACGTCCTGACTTTC. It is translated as CASSFLSSGANVLTF.

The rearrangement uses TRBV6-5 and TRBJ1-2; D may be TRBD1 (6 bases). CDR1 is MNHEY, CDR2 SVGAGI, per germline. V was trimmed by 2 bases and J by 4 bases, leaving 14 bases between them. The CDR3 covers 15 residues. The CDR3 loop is CASSYNARGAYGYTF. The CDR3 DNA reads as TGTGCCAGCAGTTACAACGCCCGGGGGGCCTATGGCTACACCTTC.

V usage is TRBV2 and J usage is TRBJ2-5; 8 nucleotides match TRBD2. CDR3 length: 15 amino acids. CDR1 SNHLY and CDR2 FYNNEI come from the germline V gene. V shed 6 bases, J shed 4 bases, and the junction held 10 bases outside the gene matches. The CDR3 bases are TGTGCCAGCAGGACCGACGGGGGGGCGATAGAGACCCAGTACTTC. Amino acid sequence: CASRTDGGAIETQYF.

In DNA, the CDR3 is TGTGCCAGCAGCGTGGGGCGGGGGGGTAATGAGCAGTTCTTC. This translates into CASSVGRGGNEQFF. The V gene is TRBV9, the J gene TRBJ2-1, with 9 nucleotides matching TRBD2. Germline lookup yields CDR1 SGDLS and CDR2 YYNGEE. V shed 2 bases, J shed 7 bases, and the junction held 4 bases outside the gene matches. The CDR3 length is 14 residues.

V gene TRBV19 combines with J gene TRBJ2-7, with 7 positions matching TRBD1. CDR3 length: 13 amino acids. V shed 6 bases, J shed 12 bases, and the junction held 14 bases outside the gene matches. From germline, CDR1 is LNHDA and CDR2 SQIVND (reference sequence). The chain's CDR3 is CASRNRDSQGLYF. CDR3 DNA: TGTGCCAGTAGAAACCGGGACAGCCAGGGGTTGTACTTC. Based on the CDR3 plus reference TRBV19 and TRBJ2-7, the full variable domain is DGGITQSPKYLFRKEGQNVTLSCEQNLNHDAMYWYRQDPGQGLRLIYYSQIVNDFQKGDIAEGYSVSREKKESFPLTVTSAQKNPTAFYLCASRNRDSQGLYFGPGTRLTVT.